One and the same sample provided the 20 T cell receptor beta chains below, sequenced in a study of blood T cell repertoires in COVID-19 (dated by TCRdb to about 2020). Receptors were amplified or captured by the immunoSEQ multiplex PCR assay. Held by TCRdb, this immuneACCESS table contains in-frame sequences only and omits some clones. Under half of the omission traces to an unresolved V gene where checked; the cause of the rest is unknown. The sample table holds around 280,000 clones, of which roughly 89% were seen once. The top ten clones comprise 6% to 7% of the sample. The sample comprised PBMCs or T cells enriched from blood (not recorded which). All receptors derive from a woman in her forties who had recovered from COVID-19.

The J gene is TRBJ2-1, the V gene TRBV19, with 7 positions matching TRBD2. Trimming cost V 4 bases and J 1 base; bases outside gene matches: 10. The CDR3 is 17 residues long. Per the germline V gene, CDR1 is LNHDA and CDR2 is SQIVND (reference sequence). The CDR3 protein is CASSTDLAERSYNEQFF. As DNA, the CDR3 is TGTGCCAGTAGTACCGACCTAGCGGAGAGATCCTACAATGAGCAGTTCTTC.

The J gene is TRBJ2-5, the V gene TRBV2, with TRBD1 matching over 8 bases. Germline CDR1 and CDR2: SNHLY and FYNNEI. The CDR3 runs to 13 residues. Germline trimming cut 8 bases from V and 2 bases from J; bases unmatched to any gene: 4. This CDR3 reads CASGGQGQETQYF. The CDR3 DNA reads as TGTGCCAGCGGCGGACAGGGACAAGAGACCCAGTACTTC.

V and J are TRBV19 and TRBJ1-2; tentative D call: TRBD1 (6 bases). Germline CDR1 LNHDA, CDR2 SQIVND (reference sequence). The CDR3 has 12 residues. V dropped 7 bases and J dropped 2 bases, with 8 bases sitting between them. The CDR3 DNA reads TGTGCCAGTACCCAGGGGAACTATGGCTACACCTTC. It yields the protein CASTQGNYGYTF.

This clone was counted a single time. The gene calls are TRBV6-1 and TRBJ2-1, with 11 bases matching TRBD1. V was clipped by 0 bases and J by 5 bases; unmatched bases: 6. The CDR3 spans 17 residues. CDR1 and CDR2 from the germline V gene are MNHNS and SASEGT. The CDR3 region is CASSEAWDRGSHNEQFF. The CDR3 nucleotides are TGTGCCAGCAGTGAAGCATGGGACAGGGGGTCTCACAATGAGCAGTTCTTC.

The chain employs TRBV18 and TRBJ2-7; 13 positions match TRBD2. CDR1 is KGHSH and CDR2 is LQKENI in the germline V gene. The junction had 5 bases not matched to a gene; V was cut back by 1 base and J by 5 bases. The CDR3 sequence is 16 residues long. The CDR3 DNA is TGTGCCAGCTCACCACAAGGACTAGCGGGAGATCACGAGCAGTACTTC. Translation gives CASSPQGLAGDHEQYF.

The V gene is TRBV6-5, the J gene TRBJ1-5; 7 nucleotides line up with TRBD1. The germline V gene encodes CDR1 MNHEY and CDR2 SVGAGI. This CDR3 contains 14 residues. The J segment lost 7 bases and the V segment lost 6 bases, leaving 9 bases of the junction unmatched. The CDR3 spells CASRPQGFGQPQHF. Here the CDR3 DNA reads TGTGCCAGCAGACCACAGGGGTTTGGCCAGCCCCAGCATTTT.

The rearrangement links TRBV5-1 to TRBJ1-6; 8 bases agree with TRBD1. This CDR3 has 15 residues. Per germline, CDR1 SGHRS and CDR2 YFSETQ. V was clipped by 4 bases and J by 6 bases; unmatched bases: 6. The CDR3 DNA reads TGCGCCAGCAGCACCGGGACAGGTGGTAATTCACCCCTCCACTTT. Its translation: CASSTGTGGNSPLHF.

The V call is TRBV7-9, the J call TRBJ2-1, with 9 positions matching TRBD2. V was clipped by 5 bases and J by 6 bases; unmatched bases: 8. Per germline, CDR1 SEHNR and CDR2 FQNEAQ (reference sequence). CDR3 length equals 15 residues. DNA for the CDR3: TGTGCCAGCAGCCATAGCGGGAGTCGAAGCAATGAGCAGTTCTTC. It yields the protein CASSHSGSRSNEQFF.

V is TRBV7-2 and J is TRBJ2-5; D gene uncertain. The CDR3 spans 15 residues. Germline V gene data show CDR1 as SGHTA and CDR2 as FQGNSA. Trimming took off 0 bases at V and 1 base at J, with 9 bases between the two ends. CDR3 region: CASSLARRLQETQYF. CDR3 nucleotides: TGTGCCAGCAGCTTAGCGCGGAGACTCCAAGAGACCCAGTACTTC.

The chain joins TRBV7-9 to TRBJ2-3; possibly TRBD1 for D (5 bases). Germline assignment: CDR1 SEHNR and CDR2 FQNEAQ (reference sequence). CDR3 size: 15 residues. V was pared by 2 bases and J by 0 bases, with 9 bases between. CDR3 amino acids: CASSLRSGSTDTQYF. The CDR3 bases are TGTGCCAGCAGCTTACGTTCAGGGAGCACAGATACGCAGTATTTT.

Here the CDR3 reads CASSFTLRGQFSSGANVLTF. DNA of the CDR3: TGTGCCAGCAGTTTTACCCTGAGGGGACAGTTCTCCTCTGGGGCCAACGTCCTGACTTTC. The chain carries TRBV28 and TRBJ2-6; 7 bases are a match to TRBD1. This CDR3 is built from 20 residues. Trimming at V came to 3 bases and at J to 0 bases, leaving 14 bases not matched to a gene. The germline V gene encodes CDR1 MDHEN and CDR2 SYDVKM.

V gene TRBV19 combines with J gene TRBJ1-4; TRBD1 agrees at 7 bases. Germline loops: CDR1 LNHDA, CDR2 SQIVND (reference sequence). The J segment lost 8 bases and the V segment lost 5 bases, leaving 11 bases of the junction unmatched. The CDR3 extends over 15 amino acids. The CDR3 region has the DNA TGTGCCAGTAGTCCCCGACAGGAGACAGGGGAAAAACTGTTTTTT. It is translated as CASSPRQETGEKLFF. Complete variable domain (other parts from reference TRBV19 and TRBJ1-4): DGGITQSPKYLFRKEGQNVTLSCEQNLNHDAMYWYRQDPGQGLRLIYYSQIVNDFQKGDIAEGYSVSREKKESFPLTVTSAQKNPTAFYLCASSPRQETGEKLFFGSGTQLSVL.

The chain uses TRBV5-1 and TRBJ1-4, with D possibly being TRBD1 (5 bases). Trimming shortened V by 3 bases and J by 1 base, and 13 bases separated the two germline ends. The CDR3 is 16 residues long. CDR1 is SGHRS, CDR2 YFSETQ, per germline. In nucleotides, the CDR3 is TGCGCCAGCAGCTCGCAGGGTAGGCGAACTAATGAAAAACTGTTTTTT. Protein: CASSSQGRRTNEKLFF.

This clone was detected only once. The chain has TRBV27 and TRBJ1-5; D not certain. V lost 0 bases to trimming and J lost 1 base, with 10 bases between them. CDR3 length equals 16 residues. The germline gives CDR1 MNHEY, CDR2 SMNVEV (reference sequence). The DNA of the CDR3 is TGTGCCAGCAGTTTATCAAGGGCGGGAAGCAATCAGCCCCAGCATTTT. It specifies CASSLSRAGSNQPQHF.

This chain joins TRBV21-1 and TRBJ1-1; TRBD1, the D gene given by the table, was not confirmed from the DNA. TRBV21-1 is given as a pseudogene. This CDR3 comprises 15 residues. CDR3 nucleotides: TGTGCCAGCAGTTTTAGGGGACAGGGGAACACTGAAGCTTTCTTT. This translates into CASSFRGQGNTEAFF.

J is TRBJ2-7 and V is TRBV28; 8 bases agree with TRBD2. Trimming took 8 bases from V and 1 from J; bases not matched to a gene: 10. CDR3 size: 15 residues. CDR1 is MDHEN, CDR2 SYDVKM, per germline. The CDR3, as DNA: TGTGCCAGCTCAGCGCGGGGGGCCTCTTCCTACGAGCAGTACTTC. Translation: CASSARGASSYEQYF. Combining the CDR3 with reference TRBV28 and TRBJ2-7 gives the whole variable domain DVKVTQSSRYLVKRTGEKVFLECVQDMDHENMFWYRQDPGLGLRLIYFSYDVKMKEKGDIPEGYSVSREKKERFSLILESASTNQTSMYLCASSARGASSYEQYFGPGTRLTVT.

This chain connects TRBV19 to TRBJ2-1; 7 bases match TRBD2. The germline V gene encodes CDR1 LNHDA and CDR2 SQIVND (reference sequence). Trimming cost V 4 bases and J 1 base; bases outside gene matches: 7. The CDR3 runs 16 residues. The CDR3 protein is CASSTNGRRSYNEQFF. CDR3 nucleotide sequence: TGTGCCAGTAGTACAAACGGGAGGCGATCCTACAATGAGCAGTTCTTC.

The chain joins TRBV11-2 to TRBJ2-3; perhaps TRBD1 as D (6 bases). V dropped 9 bases and J dropped 2 bases, with 9 bases sitting between them. The CDR3 covers 12 residues. Germline CDR1 and CDR2: SGHAT and FQNNGV. The DNA for the CDR3 is TGTGCCAGTAACAGGGCCACAGATACGCAGTATTTT. It codes for CASNRATDTQYF.

In its sample, this clone was seen a few times. Here the CDR3 reads CASSHPGGRREAFF. The CDR3 region has the DNA TGTGCCAGCAGCCACCCGGGAGGCCGCCGAGAAGCTTTCTTT. J is TRBJ1-1 and V is TRBV6-5; D is uncertain. Trimming took 6 bases from V and 8 from J, leaving 19 bases between them. Germline assignment: CDR1 MNHEY and CDR2 SVGAGI. CDR3 size: 14 residues.

The rearrangement joins TRBV18 to TRBJ1-1, with 7 bases aligning to TRBD1. The CDR3 runs to 12 residues. Looked up from germline, CDR1 is KGHSH and CDR2 is LQKENI. V shed 3 bases, J shed 7 bases, and the junction held 2 bases outside the gene matches. The CDR3 DNA reads TGTGCCAGCTCACCGCGGGACAGTGAAGCTTTCTTT. Protein sequence: CASSPRDSEAFF.